This TCR beta chain was identified during a study of blood T cells in healthy people across ages. There are 15 residues in the CDR3. The germline gives CDR1 SGDLS, CDR2 YYNGEE. The ends were cut back, 0 bases at V and 3 bases at J, with 11 bases in the middle. The use of a sample-barcoded 5' primer and a J-beta primer mix characterized a second PCR of about 7 to 12 cycles. TCRdb called the 5' RACE reads again in MiXCR, with one record for every CDR3 protein. Of about 940,000 distinct CDR3 sequences detected, 45% to 50% appear once; the ten largest clones hold around an eighth. Sequencing was done on a sample of blood. The chain is built from TRBV9 and TRBJ2-3, with D possibly being TRBD1 or TRBD2 (5 bases each). The sequence was collected from a man aged 30 to 39 in good health. CDR3 in amino acids: CASSVGGTPTDTQYF. The CDR3 DNA reads TGTGCCAGCAGCGTAGGGGGGACGCCTACAGATACGCAGTATTTT.